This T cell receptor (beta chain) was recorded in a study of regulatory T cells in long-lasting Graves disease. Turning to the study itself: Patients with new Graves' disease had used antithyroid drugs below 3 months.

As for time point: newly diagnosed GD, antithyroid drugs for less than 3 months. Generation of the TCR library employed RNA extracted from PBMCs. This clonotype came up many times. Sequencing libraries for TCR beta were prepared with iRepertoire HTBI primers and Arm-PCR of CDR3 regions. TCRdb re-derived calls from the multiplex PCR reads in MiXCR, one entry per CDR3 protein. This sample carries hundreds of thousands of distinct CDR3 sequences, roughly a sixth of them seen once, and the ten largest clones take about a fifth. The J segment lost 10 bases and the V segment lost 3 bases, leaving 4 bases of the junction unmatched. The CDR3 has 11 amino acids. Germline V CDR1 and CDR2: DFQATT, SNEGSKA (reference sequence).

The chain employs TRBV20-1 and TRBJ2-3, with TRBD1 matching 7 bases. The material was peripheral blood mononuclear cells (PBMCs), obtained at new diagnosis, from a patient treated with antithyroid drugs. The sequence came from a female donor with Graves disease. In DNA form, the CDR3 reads TGCAGTGCTAGCCCCGGGACAGCGCAGTATTTT. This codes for CSASPGTAQYF.